The T cell receptor beta chain described here comes from a study of cytomegalovirus exposure and HLA in healthy donors. Overall study context: When 398 donors were genotyped, about 86% of them were found to fall in the Caucasian-associated ancestry cluster. The study's findings and limits: Investigators reported more than 150 TCR beta chains as tied to cytomegalovirus.

Worth noting for this clone: Its antigen is not identified.

The CDR3 spans 15 residues. Germline V gene lookup returns CDR1 MDHEN and CDR2 SYDVKM. The trim removed 6 bases at V and 2 bases at J, leaving 8 bases unmatched. PCR primers comprised 60 Vbeta and 13 Jbeta primers. Produced via immunoSEQ multiplex PCR; TCRdb's table is partial and in-frame only. The table for this sample gives around 35,000 clones. The genes are TRBV28 and TRBJ2-3; 7 bases map to TRBD1. Sequenced material: PBMCs. The clonotype originates from a woman between 40 and 50 years old in good health and CMV-seropositive. The CDR3, as DNA: TGTGCCAGCAGGCCGCCGGGACAGAACACAGATACGCAGTATTTT. This encodes CASRPPGQNTDTQYF.